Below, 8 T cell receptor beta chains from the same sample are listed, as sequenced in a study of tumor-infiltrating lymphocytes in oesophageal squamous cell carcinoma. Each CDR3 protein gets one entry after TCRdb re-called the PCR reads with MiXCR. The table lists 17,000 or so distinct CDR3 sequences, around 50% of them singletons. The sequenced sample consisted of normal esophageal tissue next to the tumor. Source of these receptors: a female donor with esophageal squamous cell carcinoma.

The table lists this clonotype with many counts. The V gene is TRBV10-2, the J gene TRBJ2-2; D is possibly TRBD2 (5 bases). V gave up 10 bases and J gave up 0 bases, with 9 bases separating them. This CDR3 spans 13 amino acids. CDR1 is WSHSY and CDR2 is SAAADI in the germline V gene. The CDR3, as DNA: TGCGCCACCCAGCGGACGAACACCGGGGAGCTGTTTTTT. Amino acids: CATQRTNTGELFF.

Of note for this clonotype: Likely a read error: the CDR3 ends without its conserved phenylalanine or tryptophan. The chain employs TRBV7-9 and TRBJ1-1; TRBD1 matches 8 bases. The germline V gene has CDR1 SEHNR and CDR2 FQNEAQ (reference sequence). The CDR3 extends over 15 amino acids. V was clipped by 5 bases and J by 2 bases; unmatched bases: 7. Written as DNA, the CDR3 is TGTGCCAGCAGCGTAGACAGGGGCAGAAACACTGAAGCTTTCTTG. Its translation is CASSVDRGRNTEAFL.

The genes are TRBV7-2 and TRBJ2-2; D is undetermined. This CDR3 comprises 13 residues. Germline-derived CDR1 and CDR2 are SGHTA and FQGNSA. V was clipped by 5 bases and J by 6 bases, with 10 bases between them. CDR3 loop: CASSPQGSGELFF. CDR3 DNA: TGTGCCAGCAGCCCCCAAGGGTCCGGGGAGCTGTTTTTT.

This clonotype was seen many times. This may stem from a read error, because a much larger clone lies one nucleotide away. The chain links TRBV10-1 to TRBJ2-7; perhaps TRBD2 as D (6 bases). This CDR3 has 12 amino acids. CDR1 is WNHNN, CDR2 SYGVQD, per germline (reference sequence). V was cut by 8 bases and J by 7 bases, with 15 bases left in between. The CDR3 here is CASGGSGNEQYF. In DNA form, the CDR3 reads TGCGCCAGCGGGGGTAGCGGCAATGAGCAGTACTTC.

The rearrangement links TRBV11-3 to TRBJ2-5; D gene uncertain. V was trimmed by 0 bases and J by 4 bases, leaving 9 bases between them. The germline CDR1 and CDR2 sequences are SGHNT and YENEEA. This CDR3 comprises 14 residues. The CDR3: CASSLDLAAETQYF. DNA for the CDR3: TGTGCCAGCAGCTTAGATCTTGCAGCAGAGACCCAGTACTTC.

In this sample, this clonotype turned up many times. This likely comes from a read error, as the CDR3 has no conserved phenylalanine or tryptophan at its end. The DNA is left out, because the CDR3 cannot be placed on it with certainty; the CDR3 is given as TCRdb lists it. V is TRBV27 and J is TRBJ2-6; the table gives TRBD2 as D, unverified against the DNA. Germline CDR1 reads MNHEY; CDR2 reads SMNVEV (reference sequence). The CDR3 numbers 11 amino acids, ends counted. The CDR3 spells CASSSKNPGLA.

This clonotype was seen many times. The CDR3 sequence is CASSGGPYTEAFF. CDR3 bases: TGTGCCAGCAGCGGGGGACCTTACACTGAAGCTTTCTTT. This chain connects TRBV5-6 to TRBJ1-1; perhaps TRBD1 as D (5 bases). With 4 bases removed from V and 3 bases from J, the gap between germline ends came to 10 bases. Germline V CDR1 and CDR2: SGHDT, YYEEEE. This CDR3 is built from 13 residues.

The CDR3 is CASSKPISAANTGELYF. The DNA for the CDR3 is TGTGCCAGCAGCAAGCCGATATCCGCCGCGAACACCGGGGAGCTGTACTTC. The chain carries TRBV7-4 and TRBJ2-4; weak D call: TRBD2 (5 bases). Germline V CDR1 and CDR2: SGHVT, SQSDAQ. CDR3 length equals 17 residues. V was cut by 5 bases and J by 15 bases, with 32 bases left in between. Based on the CDR3 plus reference TRBV7-4 and TRBJ2-4, the full variable domain is GAGVSQSPRYKVAKRGRDVALRCDSISGHVTLYWYRQTLGQGSEVLTYSQSDAQRDKSGRPSGRFSAERPERSVSTLKIQRTEQGDSAVYLCASSKPISAANTGELYFGAGTRLSVL.